The present TCR beta chain was sequenced within a study of T cell responses to AZD1222 COVID-19 vaccine. V shed 3 bases and J shed 2 bases, with 14 bases lying between them. The CDR3 runs 15 residues. Germline V gene sequence: CDR1 SNHLY, CDR2 FYNNEI. Using immunoSEQ multiplex PCR, the repertoire was profiled, and TCRdb retains in-frame clones only, with some absent. The sample shows tens of thousands of clones, more than 75% of them seen only once. The input for sequencing was peripheral blood, taken on day 0 of AZD1222 vaccination. This clonotype was sampled from an adult in good health. This rearrangement joins TRBV2 to TRBJ2-7, with a weak D call TRBD1 (7 bases). CDR3 bases: TGTGCCAGCAGTGATTGGGCAGGGGGGACCTACGAGCAGTACTTC. Translated, it gives CASSDWAGGTYEQYF.